The sequence of this T cell receptor beta chain was determined in a study of CD8+ T cells in alopecia areata. Looking at the study overall: Severity was scored as percentage of affected scalp area in treated patients.

Study-level findings and limits: Relative to normal scalp, lesional scalp, especially alopecia totalis/universalis, showed higher clonality.

A note on this clone: Its antigen remains unidentified.

Treatment meaning: oral pan-JAK inhibitor, 5-10 mg twice daily. Extracted RNA was reverse transcribed, and the resulting cDNA served as sequencing template. Sequencing was performed with immunoSEQ multiplex PCR; in TCRdb, only in-frame clones are kept and a portion is missing. The profile shows 160,000 or so clones, 58% of them singletons. The material sequenced was CD4+ T cells sorted from blood, taken between weeks 55 and 70, from a patient treated with tofacitinib. The source of this sequence is a human donor with alopecia areata.

The CDR3 spells CASSETGRGNEKLFF. In nucleotides, the CDR3 is TGTGCCAGCAGTGAAACGGGGAGGGGTAATGAAAAACTGTTTTTT. J is TRBJ1-4 and V is TRBV2, with a tentative D call TRBD1 (5 bases). Trimming took off 2 bases at V and 4 bases at J, with 11 bases between the two ends. CDR3 length equals 15 residues. CDR1 and CDR2 from the germline V gene are SNHLY and FYNNEI.